Below are 13 T cell receptor beta chains sequenced from a single sample in a study of blood T cell repertoires in COVID-19. Method: immunoSEQ multiplex PCR; TCRdb's copy keeps in-frame clones and lacks some. The sample includes about 140,000 clones, 65% to 85% of them seen just once. The sequencing input was peripheral blood. Receptors originate from a young man with COVID-19, enrolled during active disease.

V is TRBV19 and J is TRBJ1-3; D not resolved. This CDR3 is 15 amino acids long. Trimming took off 4 bases at V and 0 bases at J, with 10 bases between the two ends. Germline loops: CDR1 LNHDA, CDR2 SQIVND (reference sequence). The CDR3 DNA sequence: TGTGCCAGTAGTAACCAGGTCTTCTCTGGAAACACCATATATTTT. The encoded protein is CASSNQVFSGNTIYF.

The table lists this clone with a few counts. This sequence joins TRBV4-1 and TRBJ2-1; a weak D match, TRBD1 (5 bases). The CDR3 extends over 16 amino acids. Germline V gene sequence: CDR1 MGHRA, CDR2 YSYEKL. V lost 0 bases and J lost 3, with 12 bases in between. CDR3: CASSQDRQKLYNEQFF. DNA for the CDR3: TGCGCCAGCAGCCAAGATCGACAGAAACTCTACAATGAGCAGTTCTTC.

The chain couples TRBV12-3 or TRBV12-4 to TRBJ2-3; no definite D call. This CDR3 has 12 residues. The V end lost 6 bases, the J end lost 4 bases, and 8 bases lay between the germline ends. The CDR3 nucleotides read TGTGCCAGCAGCAAGAGGTCAGATACGCAGTATTTT. Protein product: CASSKRSDTQYF.

The rearrangement links TRBV6-4 to TRBJ1-5, with a possible D match to TRBD1 (5 bases). V dropped 5 bases and J dropped 6 bases, with 11 bases sitting between them. Germline CDR1 is MRHNA and CDR2 is SNTAGT. The CDR3 spans 13 residues. The CDR3 protein is CASSPQGGQPQHF. CDR3 nucleotides: TGTGCCAGCAGTCCCCAGGGAGGTCAGCCCCAGCATTTT.

The J gene is TRBJ2-2, the V gene TRBV7-9; 10 bases match TRBD2. This CDR3 region has 16 residues. Germline V gene data show CDR1 as SEHNR and CDR2 as FQNEAQ (reference sequence). V shed 5 bases and J 5 bases; nucleotides not matched to a gene: 8. The DNA for the CDR3 is TGTGCCAGCAGCGAAGCTAGCGGGAGTAGGACCGGGGAGCTGTTTTTT. This translates into CASSEASGSRTGELFF.

This clone was detected only a few times. The V call is TRBV5-1, the J call TRBJ2-3; 7 nucleotides match TRBD2. CDR1 and CDR2 from the germline V gene are SGHRS and YFSETQ. The V and J ends lost 2 bases and 5 bases, in that order; junction bases with no gene match: 8. The CDR3 is 15 residues long. The CDR3 DNA reads as TGCGCCAGCAGCTTAGAAGGCGGGAGTGGAGATACGCAGTATTTT. It yields the protein CASSLEGGSGDTQYF.

The chain joins TRBV19 to TRBJ1-5; D call uncertain. CDR3 size: 14 residues. Trimming stripped 3 bases from V and 6 bases from J, with 12 bases between. Germline CDR1 and CDR2: LNHDA and SQIVND (reference sequence). CDR3 nucleotide sequence: TGTGCCAGTAGTATTGGAGGGTGGGGTCAGCCCCAGCATTTT. Residues: CASSIGGWGQPQHF.

The chain is built from TRBV27 and TRBJ1-5; possible D gene TRBD1, 6 bases. CDR1 and CDR2 from the germline V gene are MNHEY and SMNVEV (reference sequence). There are 13 residues in the CDR3. V dropped 4 bases and J dropped 2 bases, with 6 bases sitting between them. CDR3 protein: CASSYRGNQPQHF. CDR3 bases: TGTGCCAGCAGTTACAGGGGCAATCAGCCCCAGCATTTT.

This chain connects TRBV6-5 to TRBJ1-5; no definite D call. Germline lookup yields CDR1 MNHEY and CDR2 SVGAGI. There are 15 residues in the CDR3. Trimming stripped 0 bases from V and 4 bases from J, with 10 bases between. CDR3 sequence reads: CASSYSDGGNQPQHF. The CDR3 DNA is TGTGCCAGCAGTTACTCCGACGGCGGTAATCAGCCCCAGCATTTT.

The chain links TRBV10-2 to TRBJ2-7; TRBD1 matches 8 bases. Trimming cost V 3 bases and J 4 bases; bases outside gene matches: 8. This CDR3 comprises 15 residues. Germline loops: CDR1 WSHSY, CDR2 SAAADI. CDR3 nucleotide sequence: TGCGCCAGCAGTGATCACGGGACAGGCAAATACGAGCAGTACTTC. This sequence encodes CASSDHGTGKYEQYF.

This chain connects TRBV16 to TRBJ2-2, with unresolved D. The germline CDR1 and CDR2 sequences are KGHSY and FQNENV. This CDR3 has 15 residues. V gave up 4 bases and J gave up 4 bases, with 13 bases separating them. This CDR3 is CASSLQPSTTGELFF. The DNA for the CDR3 is TGTGCCAGCAGCCTCCAGCCTAGTACCACCGGGGAGCTGTTTTTT.

The chain employs TRBV10-2 and TRBJ1-4, with D uncertain. Germline V gene sequence: CDR1 WSHSY, CDR2 SAAADI. V lost 4 bases, J lost 5 bases, and 11 bases lay in between. This CDR3 comprises 14 residues. The DNA of the CDR3 is TGCGCCAGCAGTGGGGCCCCGGGGAATGAAAAACTGTTTTTT. The encoded protein is CASSGAPGNEKLFF.

In this sample, this clone turned up a few times. The CDR3 loop is CASTPRGGAGELFF. CDR3 sequence (DNA): TGTGCCAGCACCCCCCGTGGGGGGGCCGGGGAGCTGTTTTTT. The chain combines TRBV7-8 with TRBJ2-2; 7 bases align to TRBD2. Germline V CDR1 and CDR2: SGHVS, FQNEAQ. This CDR3 has 14 amino acids. Trimming cost V 7 bases and J 6 bases; bases outside gene matches: 8.